This T cell receptor (beta chain) was identified in a study of cytomegalovirus exposure and HLA in healthy donors. The PCR made use of 60 Vbeta and 13 Jbeta primers. Only in-frame clones appear in the TCRdb table, and some are missing; sequencing was by immunoSEQ multiplex PCR. The table lists approximately 160,000 clones, about 65% of them singletons, with approximately 4.5% in the top ten. With respect to this clone: In the same sample, other DNA sequences code for this CDR3.

Trimming cost V 2 bases and J 4 bases, with 12 bases left between them. Germline assignment: CDR1 MNHEY and CDR2 SVGAGI. The CDR3 consists of 14 residues. Material for sequencing was PBMCs. The chain is built from TRBV6-5 and TRBJ2-7, with D possibly TRBD1 on 5 matching bases. The clonotype comes from a woman between 18 and 29 years old in good health and CMV-seropositive. The CDR3 sequence is CASSYAGKGYEQYF. In DNA form, the CDR3 reads TGTGCCAGCAGTTACGCAGGGAAAGGTTACGAGCAGTACTTC.